Listed below are T cell receptor beta chains from one sample, sequenced in a study of human T cells and chemical hapten exposure. Using its own MiXCR run on the RACE reads, TCRdb lists one record per CDR3 protein. The sample has over 50,000 distinct CDR3 sequences; approximately 10% are singletons. Material: whole blood, obtained in connection with sensitization to the hapten diphenylcyclopropenone (DPC). All receptors come from a woman in her forties with alopecia areata. Some clones in this sample may be carry-over from other donors' samples. The CDR3 runs from the conserved cysteine through the conserved F or W. Each record gives: D gene, V gene, J gene, clone size, CDR3 DNA, CDR3 protein. A D gene is named only where the DNA matches it firmly. Some rows mark clone size as missing; the rest say once, few, many or name a class of expanded clone.

-,TRBV27,TRBJ2-1,few,TGTGCCAGCAGTTCGCATGCGGGCTCCTACAATGAGCAGTTCTTC,CASSSHAGSYNEQFF
-,TRBV29-1,TRBJ2-2,many,TGCAGCGTTGCGGCAGGGGTCGACACCGGGGAGCTGTTTTTT,CSVAAGVDTGELFF
TRBD1,TRBV18,TRBJ2-7,many,TGTGCCAGCTCACCTTCGGCAGGGGGTCCCTACGAGCAGTACTTC,CASSPSAGGPYEQYF
TRBD2,TRBV20-1,TRBJ2-3,few,TGCAGTGCGAAGGCTCCCGGGACTATAAGAAATACGCAGTATTTT,CSAKAPGTIRNTQYF
-,TRBV6-5,TRBJ1-6,many,TGTGCCAGCAGTCTTCAACAGGGAAGTTCACCCCTCCACTTT,CASSLQQGSSPLHF
-,TRBV28,TRBJ2-7,many,TGTGCCAGCAGTGGACTCTCCTACGAGCAGTACTTC,CASSGLSYEQYF
TRBD2,TRBV4-1,TRBJ2-2,-,TGCGCCAGCAGCCAACTTTCGGCTGTCCTAGGCGGGAGAACCGGGGAGCTGTTTTTT,CASSQLSAVLGGRTGELFF
TRBD1,TRBV28,TRBJ1-2,many,TGTGCCAGCAGTTGGGACAGAGCATACACCTTC,CASSWDRAYTF
-,TRBV29-1,TRBJ2-3,-,TGCAGCGTTTTTTTCCCAGGGGGGGAACTCACAGATACGCAGTATTTT,CSVFFPGGELTDTQYF
TRBD1,TRBV5-1,TRBJ2-5,-,TGCGCCAGCAGCTTGTTACAGGGGGCCCAAGAGACCCAGTACTTC,CASSLLQGAQETQYF
-,TRBV18,TRBJ2-1,few,TGTGCCAGCTCACTGGACCGGAACAATGAGCAGTTCTTC,CASSLDRNNEQFF
-,TRBV28,TRBJ2-3,few,TGTGCCAGCGGTACTCCGAGCACAGATACGCAGTATTTT,CASGTPSTDTQYF
-,TRBV15,TRBJ1-3,once,TGTGCCACCAGCAGAGAGCCCCCGGACTCTGGAAACACCATATATTTT,CATSREPPDSGNTIYF
-,TRBV20-1,TRBJ2-2,many,TGCAGTGCCAGTCCCCAGGGGTCCGGGGAGCTGTTTTTT,CSASPQGSGELFF
-,TRBV11-3,TRBJ2-5,many,TGTGCCAGCAGCTCACCTGGACGGGGGGAGACCCAGTACTTC,CASSSPGRGETQYF
TRBD1,TRBV29-1,TRBJ1-1,few,TGCAGCGTCCGCACGGTCTCGGACAGGGGAGGTACTGAAGCTTTCTTT,CSVRTVSDRGGTEAFF
-,TRBV7-9,TRBJ1-2,-,TGTGCCAGCAGCTGGGGGACTGCTAACTATGGCTACACCTTC,CASSWGTANYGYTF
-,TRBV7-8,TRBJ2-3,-,TGTGCCAGCAGCCCGATGGGGAGCCTAGGCACAGATACGCAGTATTTT,CASSPMGSLGTDTQYF
-,TRBV7-7,TRBJ2-4,few,TGTGCTAGCAGCCGGACCGGTCTAGCCAAAAACATTCAGTACTTC,CASSRTGLAKNIQYF
TRBD1,TRBV7-9,TRBJ1-4,-,TGTGCCAGCAGCGTCGACAGGGCGGTTGGGGAAAAACTGTTTTTT,CASSVDRAVGEKLFF
-,TRBV7-6,TRBJ2-5,few,TGTGCCAGCAGCCCCCAGGAAGAGACCCAGTACTTC,CASSPQEETQYF
-,TRBV19,TRBJ1-5,few,TGTGCCAGTAGTATAGGGGGTGGGCGGAATCAGCCCCAGCATTTT,CASSIGGGRNQPQHF
-,TRBV6-2/TRBV6-3,TRBJ2-3,many,TGTGCCAGCAGCCACCGGGAAGTAATGGGAGATACGCAGTATTTT,CASSHREVMGDTQYF
-,TRBV4-3,TRBJ1-3,-,TGCGCCAGCAGCCAAGATCCTGGAAACACCATATATTTT,CASSQDPGNTIYF
-,TRBV11-2,TRBJ2-7,many,TGTGCCAGCAGCTTAGATCGCCTAGGTTACGAGCAGTACTTC,CASSLDRLGYEQYF
TRBD2,TRBV4-2,TRBJ2-3,few,TGTGCCAGCAGCCAAGAGGTAGCGGGGGTCCCCAATACGCAGTATTTT,CASSQEVAGVPNTQYF
-,TRBV20-1,TRBJ2-4,-,TGCAGTGCGCGATCAGTACAAGGGATAAACATTCAGTACTTC,CSARSVQGINIQYF
-,TRBV29-1,TRBJ1-1,few,TGCAGCGCGCGGGACACTTGGAACACTGAAGCTTTCTTT,CSARDTWNTEAFF
-,TRBV19,TRBJ2-1,-,TGTGCCAGTACCAACCAGTACAATGAGCAGTTCTTC,CASTNQYNEQFF
-,TRBV19,TRBJ1-4,many,TGTGCCAGTAGTTTACAGGGTACTAATGAAAAACTGTTTTTT,CASSLQGTNEKLFF
-,TRBV12-3/TRBV12-4,TRBJ2-1,-,TGTGCCAGCAGCTCCCAGCCTAATCTAGCAGAGCAGTTCTTC,CASSSQPNLAEQFF
-,TRBV20-1,TRBJ2-3,-,TGCAGTGCTAGGGGTAGCTCGGGACCCACAGATACGCAGTATTTT,CSARGSSGPTDTQYF
TRBD1,TRBV6-6,TRBJ2-7,few,TGTGCCAGCAGGGACAGGATCTCCTACGAGCAGTACTTC,CASRDRISYEQYF
-,TRBV29-1,TRBJ2-3,many,TGCAGCGTTGAAGGGGGTGCAGATACGCAGTATTTT,CSVEGGADTQYF
TRBD1,TRBV4-1,TRBJ1-2,once,TGCGCCAGCAGCCAAGATGACAGGGGGCCCAGCGGCTACACCTTC,CASSQDDRGPSGYTF
TRBD2,TRBV11-2,TRBJ2-5,-,TGTGCCAGCAGCTTAGAGCTAGCGGGGGGCATACGAGAGACCCAGTACTTC,CASSLELAGGIRETQYF
-,TRBV30,TRBJ2-7,few,TGTGCCTGGAGTTTCGCCGTGGGACCCCTCTACGAGCAGTACTTC,CAWSFAVGPLYEQYF
TRBD1,TRBV28,TRBJ2-7,many,TGTGCCAGCGGGGACAGGACCCTCTCCTACGAGCAGTACTTC,CASGDRTLSYEQYF
TRBD1,TRBV28,TRBJ1-1,few,TGTGCCGGTCGACAGGGAACAACTACTGAAGCTTTCTTT,CAGRQGTTTEAFF
TRBD2,TRBV18,TRBJ2-6,many,TGTGCCAGCTCCCTCCGGACTAGCGGATCGCCTGGGGCCAACGTCCTGACTTTC,CASSLRTSGSPGANVLTF
-,TRBV5-1,TRBJ2-3,many,TGCGCCAGCAGCTTGGGGTTAGCGGAGGGCACAGATACGCAGTATTTT,CASSLGLAEGTDTQYF
-,TRBV20-1,TRBJ1-5,many,TGCAGTGCTAGAGGAACCCCAGGGAGCTCGGCGAGCAATCAGCCCCAGCATTTT,CSARGTPGSSASNQPQHF
-,TRBV12-3/TRBV12-4,TRBJ2-1,few,TGTGCCAGCAGTTTAGAAACAGGTTTCTCCTACAATGAGCAGTTCTTC,CASSLETGFSYNEQFF
-,TRBV18,TRBJ1-1,few,TGTGCCAGCTCGCCCTTGGGAGGACTGAACACTGAAGCTTTCTTT,CASSPLGGLNTEAFF
-,TRBV5-1,TRBJ2-6,-,TGCGCCAGCAGCCCCCAGGGTGCTGGGGCCAACGTCCTGACTTTC,CASSPQGAGANVLTF